This T cell receptor beta chain was profiled in a study of blood T cell repertoires in COVID-19. Study as a whole: Spain, Italy and the United States supplied samples that represented acute and convalescent COVID-19.

This CDR3 region has 15 residues. CDR1 and CDR2 from the germline V gene are SGHTA and FQGTGA. Trimming removed 5 bases at V and 0 bases at J, with 11 bases between. The data were produced by immunoSEQ multiplex PCR, yet TCRdb's version contains in-frame clones alone and is incomplete. The sample holds some 270,000 clones, approximately 85% seen once. The sample comprised PBMCs or T cells enriched from blood (not recorded which). This chain uses TRBV7-3 with TRBJ2-1, with a possible D match to TRBD2 (6 bases). The TCR comes from a woman aged 45 to 65 with acute COVID-19. Written as DNA, the CDR3 is TGTGCCAGCAGCGTGGAGGGATACTCCTACAATGAGCAGTTCTTC. It codes for CASSVEGYSYNEQFF. The variable domain in full, completed from reference TRBV7-3 and TRBJ2-1, reads GAGVSQTPSNKVTEKGKYVELRCDPISGHTALYWYRQSLGQGPEFLIYFQGTGAADDSGLPNDRFFAVRPEGSVSTLKIQRTERGDSAVYLCASSVEGYSYNEQFFGPGTRLTVL.